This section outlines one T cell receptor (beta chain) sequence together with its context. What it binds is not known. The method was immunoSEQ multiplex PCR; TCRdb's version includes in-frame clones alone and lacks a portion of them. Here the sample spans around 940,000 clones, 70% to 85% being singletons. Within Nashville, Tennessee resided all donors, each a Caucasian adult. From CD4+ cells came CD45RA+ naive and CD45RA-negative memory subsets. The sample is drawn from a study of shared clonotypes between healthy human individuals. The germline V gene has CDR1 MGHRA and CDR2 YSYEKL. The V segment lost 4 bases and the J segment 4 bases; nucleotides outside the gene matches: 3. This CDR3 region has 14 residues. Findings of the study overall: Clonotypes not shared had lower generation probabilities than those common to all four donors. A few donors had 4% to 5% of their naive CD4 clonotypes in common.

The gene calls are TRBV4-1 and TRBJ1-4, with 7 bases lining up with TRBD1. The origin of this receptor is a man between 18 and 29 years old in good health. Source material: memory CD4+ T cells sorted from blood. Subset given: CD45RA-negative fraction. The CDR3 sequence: CASSRRDSNEKLFF. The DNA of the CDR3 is TGCGCCAGCAGCCGCAGGGACAGTAATGAAAAACTGTTTTTT.